The 7 T cell receptor beta chains listed next were all sequenced from one sample in a study of T cells in Graves' hyperthyroidism and ophthalmopathy (dated 2019 in TCRdb). Libraries came from multiplex PCR. Sequencing took place on an Illumina HiSeq 2000. The TCR beta CDR3 regions were amplified from RNA transcripts. The TCR CDR3 was subjected to a first round of RT-PCR using the HTBI primer set and the Qiagen OneStep RT-PCR kit. TCRdb handled the public reads itself, with Q25 trimming in fastp and clone calling in MiXCR, and kept productive beta chains. CDR3 protein sequences are deduplicated, and each keeps its most common genes and DNA. Counted in this sample were a few hundred thousand distinct CDR3 sequences; under 25% of them appeared once. Together, the top ten hold around 27% of the sample. Sample: blood. The receptors originated from a young man with Graves' hyperthyroidism.

There are many counts of this clonotype. J is TRBJ1-6 and V is TRBV28; 7 bases are a match to TRBD1. This CDR3 is built from 15 residues. Per germline, CDR1 MDHEN and CDR2 SYDVKM. V lost 3 bases, J lost 5 bases, and 4 bases stayed unmatched. The CDR3 sequence: CASSFLRGNNSPLHF. The DNA of the CDR3 is TGTGCCAGCAGTTTCCTCAGGGGGAATAATTCACCCCTCCACTTT.

At least ten counts were recorded for this clonotype. J is TRBJ2-7 and V is TRBV7-8; 10 nucleotides agree with TRBD1. Germline CDR1 reads SGHVS; CDR2 reads FQNEAQ. CDR3 size: 16 residues. Trimming took 3 bases from V and 5 from J; bases not matched to a gene: 10. CDR3 bases: TGTGCCAGCAGCTTTGACCGGGACAGGGGTATGGACGAGCAGTACTTC. It is translated as CASSFDRDRGMDEQYF.

This clonotype was seen a few times. The CDR3 DNA sequence: TGTGCCAGCAGCCGTAGCGGGATGGGCGAGCAGTACTTC. Amino acids: CASSRSGMGEQYF. The chain uses TRBV12-3 or TRBV12-4 and TRBJ2-7; 8 bases are a match to TRBD2. With V trimmed by 6 bases and J by 6 bases, 7 bases remained unmatched. The CDR3 spans 13 residues.

The rearrangement uses TRBV12-3 or TRBV12-4 and TRBJ1-2, with 12 bases aligning to TRBD1. J was trimmed by 4 bases and V by 4 bases; bases with no gene match: 13. This CDR3 has 18 amino acids. The CDR3 reads CASSSSSAGQGASYGYTF. In DNA, the CDR3 is TGTGCCAGCAGTTCGTCCTCCGCGGGACAGGGGGCCTCCTATGGCTACACCTTC.

This clonotype was counted many times. This rearrangement joins TRBV6-1 to TRBJ1-2, with D possibly being TRBD1 (6 bases). This CDR3 contains 14 residues. The germline CDR1 and CDR2 sequences are MNHNS and SASEGT. V lost 5 bases and J lost 7, with 17 bases in between. CDR3 coding DNA: TGTGCCAGCAGTCCGGGGGCAGGGGCGAGTGGCTACACCTTC. It yields the protein CASSPGAGASGYTF.

The table lists this clonotype with a few counts. The genes are TRBV3-1 and TRBJ2-7, with TRBD2 matching over 14 bases. The length of the CDR3 is 18 residues. Germline V gene lookup returns CDR1 LGHDT and CDR2 YNNKEL (reference sequence). V was clipped by 5 bases and J by 4 bases; unmatched bases: 13. The CDR3 spells CASSSTGTSGRVAYEQYF. As DNA, the CDR3 is TGTGCCAGCAGCAGCACCGGGACTAGCGGGAGAGTGGCGTACGAGCAGTACTTC.

This chain links TRBV5-6 with TRBJ2-2; D is perhaps TRBD2 (5 bases). Trimming pared 5 bases from V and 6 bases from J, leaving 20 bases between. CDR1 and CDR2 from the germline V gene are SGHDT and YYEEEE. This CDR3 spans 16 amino acids. The CDR3 DNA reads TGTGCCAGCAGGAAGATAGGGAGTGGTTCAGCCGGGGAGCTGTTTTTT. Its protein is CASRKIGSGSAGELFF. The full variable domain, in which reference TRBV5-6 and TRBJ2-2 provide the parts outside the CDR3, is DAGVTQSPTHLIKTRGQQVTLRCSPKSGHDTVSWYQQALGQGPQFIFQYYEEEERQRGNFPDRFSGHQFPNYSSELNVNALLLGDSALYLCASRKIGSGSAGELFFGEGSRLTVL.